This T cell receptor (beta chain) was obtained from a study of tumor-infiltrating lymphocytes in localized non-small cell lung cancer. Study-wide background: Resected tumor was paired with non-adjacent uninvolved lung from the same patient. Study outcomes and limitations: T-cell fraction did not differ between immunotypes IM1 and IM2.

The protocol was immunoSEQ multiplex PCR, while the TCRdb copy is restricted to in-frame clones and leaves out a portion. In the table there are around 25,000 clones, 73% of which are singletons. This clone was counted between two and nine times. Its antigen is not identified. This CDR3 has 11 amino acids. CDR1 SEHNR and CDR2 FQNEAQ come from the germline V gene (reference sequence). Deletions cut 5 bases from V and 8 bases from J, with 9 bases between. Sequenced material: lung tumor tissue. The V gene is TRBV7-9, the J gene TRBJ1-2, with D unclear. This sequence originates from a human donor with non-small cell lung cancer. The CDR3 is CASSEARGYTF. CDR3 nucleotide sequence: TGTGCCAGCAGCGAAGCCCGGGGCTACACCTTC.